The rows below give T cell receptor beta chains drawn from one sample of a study of OX40 agonist ivuxolimab in advanced cancers. The data were produced by immunoSEQ multiplex PCR, yet TCRdb's version contains in-frame clones alone and is incomplete. The table has 20,000 to 25,000 clones, approximately 86% seen once; the top ten hold around a quarter. The source was CD4+ or CD8+ T cells sorted from blood, collected in a trial of the OX40 agonist ivuxolimab. The receptors here all came from an adult with an advanced solid tumor such as melanoma, head and neck, liver or kidney cancer. The CDR3 runs from the conserved cysteine through the conserved F or W. The order of the fields is V gene, J gene, D gene, clone size, CDR3 DNA, CDR3 protein. The D gene is left open where the match is weak. The size entry is marked missing in some rows and otherwise reads once, few, many or a size class.

V: TRBV27
J: TRBJ1-1
D: .
size: .
DNA: TGTGCCAGCAGTCCTCCGGGCCTACGGGAAGCTTTCTTT
CDR3: CASSPPGLREAFF

V: TRBV19
J: TRBJ2-1
D: TRBD2
size: .
DNA: TGTGCCAGTAGTCTGCTAATTACTAGCGGGAGGAGATCGACCTACAATGAGCAGTTCTTC
CDR3: CASSLLITSGRRSTYNEQFF

V: TRBV6-5
J: TRBJ1-1
D: TRBD1
size: .
DNA: TGTGCCAGCAGTTTTGGCCCGGGACAGGGTTCGAGGGAAGCTTTCTTT
CDR3: CASSFGPGQGSREAFF

V: TRBV15
J: TRBJ2-1
D: .
size: .
DNA: TGTGCCACCAGCAATATTAGAGACAATGAGCAGTTCTTC
CDR3: CATSNIRDNEQFF

V: TRBV6-5
J: TRBJ2-2
D: .
size: .
DNA: TGTGCCAGCAGTTACACCCAGGGCGGGAACACCGGGGAGCTGTTTTTT
CDR3: CASSYTQGGNTGELFF

V: TRBV11-2
J: TRBJ2-1
D: .
size: .
DNA: TGTGCCAGCAGCTTAGACTCAGGGTCTCGAGAGCAGTTCTTC
CDR3: CASSLDSGSREQFF

V: TRBV27
J: TRBJ2-7
D: .
size: .
DNA: TGTGCCAGCAGTTTAAACGCGTTAAGGGGCTTATCGTCCGGCGAGCAGTACTTC
CDR3: CASSLNALRGLSSGEQYF

V: TRBV25-1
J: TRBJ2-5
D: .
size: .
DNA: TGTGCCAACACCGACATAAGGTCCGAGACCCAGTACTTC
CDR3: CANTDIRSETQYF

V: TRBV13
J: TRBJ1-5
D: TRBD1
size: .
DNA: TGTGCCAGCAGCTTAGGGGGACAGGGCTATCAGCCCCAGCATTTT
CDR3: CASSLGGQGYQPQHF

V: TRBV6-5
J: TRBJ1-1
D: .
size: .
DNA: TGTGCCAGCAGTTTAAGGGCGTTGAACACTGAAGCTTTCTTT
CDR3: CASSLRALNTEAFF

V: TRBV2
J: TRBJ1-1
D: .
size: few
DNA: TGTGCCAGCAGTTACAGGGTCTCTGAAGCTTTCTTT
CDR3: CASSYRVSEAFF

V: TRBV9
J: TRBJ2-7
D: .
size: .
DNA: TGTGCCAGCAGCGCGGTCGGGGGTTACGAGCAGTACTTC
CDR3: CASSAVGGYEQYF

V: TRBV27
J: TRBJ2-3
D: TRBD2
size: .
DNA: TGTGCCAGCAGTTTACTTCGGACTAGCGGGAGCACAGATACGCAGTATTTT
CDR3: CASSLLRTSGSTDTQYF

V: TRBV6-6
J: TRBJ2-4
D: TRBD1
size: .
DNA: TGTGCCAGCAGTAGGGACAGGGCATACATTCAGTACTTC
CDR3: CASSRDRAYIQYF

V: TRBV7-9
J: TRBJ2-1
D: .
size: .
DNA: TGTGCCAGCAGCTTAGTTACCGGGACACCTTTTTACAATGAGCAGTTCTTC
CDR3: CASSLVTGTPFYNEQFF

V: TRBV27
J: TRBJ2-1
D: TRBD2
size: .
DNA: TGTGCCAGCAGGGACTGGACTAGCTCTCTCAATGAGCAGTTCTTC
CDR3: CASRDWTSSLNEQFF